Sequencing of this TCR beta chain was carried out in a study of Graves' ophthalmopathy and Graves' hyperthyroidism. For the study at large: Pretreatment peripheral blood was obtained at initial diagnosis. Whole-study results and caveats: The 13-signature model separated ophthalmopathy from stable hyperthyroidism at roughly 88% sensitivity and roughly 80% specificity. Most thyroid clonotypes expanded beyond 0.001 frequency were also found in blood.

Included hyperthyroidism patients were aged 18 to 65 and newly diagnosed (under 2 months' duration). To note about this clonotype: The antigen remains unidentified. Mismatch with germline at one junction end may stem from a read error.

For repertoire sequencing, the TCR beta CDR3 regions were amplified from RNA transcripts. Second-round multiplex PCR came after a first-round RT-PCR that employed HTBI primers. Via MiXCR, TCRdb re-called the multiplex PCR reads, giving one row per CDR3 protein. The profile covers 400,000 or so distinct CDR3 sequences, with 15% appearing a single time and roughly 7% taken by the ten largest. The CDR3 extends over 12 amino acids. Looked up from germline, CDR1 is LNHDA and CDR2 is SQIVND (reference sequence). This receptor was taken from a woman aged 18-30 years with stable Graves' hyperthyroidism. The sample consisted of peripheral blood. This rearrangement joins TRBV19 to TRBJ1-1, with D perhaps matching TRBD1 (6 bases). CDR3 nucleotide sequence: TGTGCCGGCGACAGGAAGAACACTGAAGGTTTCTTT. Its protein is CAGDRKNTEGFF. Drawing the rest from reference TRBV19 and TRBJ1-1, the complete variable domain is DGGITQSPKYLFRKEGQNVTLSCEQNLNHDAMYWYRQDPGQGLRLIYYSQIVNDFQKGDIAEGYSVSREKKESFPLTVTSAQKNPTAFYLCAGDRKNTEGFFGQGTRLTVV.